This T cell receptor (beta chain) emerged from a study of blood T cell repertoires in COVID-19. Study-level background: T cells, B-cell-depleted T cells, or PBMCs provided the cDNA or gDNA that served as material.

Per the authors' pipeline: How many nucleated cells were present was estimated from reference gene primer amplification. Produced via immunoSEQ multiplex PCR; TCRdb's table is partial and in-frame only. V and J calls and clone size follow that table, whereas D and trimming were derived from the DNA. The sample consists of over 200,000 clones, more than 70% of them appearing once. Sequencing input: peripheral blood. The sequence came from a woman between 45 and 60 years old with acute or convalescent COVID-19.

The CDR3 nucleotides are TGTGCCAGCAGGTCGGGACAGGGGGCTACCGGGGAGCTGTTTTTT. As protein: CASRSGQGATGELFF. The chain recombines TRBV28 with TRBJ2-2; 12 nucleotides line up with TRBD1. The CDR3 length is 15 residues. V shed 6 bases, J shed 5 bases, and the junction held 4 bases outside the gene matches. Germline CDR1 is MDHEN and CDR2 is SYDVKM.